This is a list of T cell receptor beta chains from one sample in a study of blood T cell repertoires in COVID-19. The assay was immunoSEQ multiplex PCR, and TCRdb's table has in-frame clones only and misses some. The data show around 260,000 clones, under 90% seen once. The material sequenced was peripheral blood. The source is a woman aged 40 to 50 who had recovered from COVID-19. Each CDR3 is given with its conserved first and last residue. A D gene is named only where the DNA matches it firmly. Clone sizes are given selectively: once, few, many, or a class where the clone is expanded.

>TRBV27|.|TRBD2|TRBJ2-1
TGTGCCAGCAGTCCCCCGGGACTAGCTAGGGATGAGCAGTTCTTC
CASSPPGLARDEQFF
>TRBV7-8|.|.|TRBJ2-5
TGTGCCAGCAGCTTAGAGGCACTAAGGCACCAAGAGACCCAGTACTTC
CASSLEALRHQETQYF
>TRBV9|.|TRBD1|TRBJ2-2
TGTGCCAGCAGCCTAGGGGGACAGGGCACCGGGGAGCTGTTTTTT
CASSLGGQGTGELFF
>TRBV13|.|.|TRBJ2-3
TGTGCCAGCAGCTTGGTGCGGGGCGGGGTCTTGTTGGATACGCAGTATTTT
CASSLVRGGVLLDTQYF
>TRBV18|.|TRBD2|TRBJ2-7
TGTGCCAGCTCACCACCGGCGGGAGGTTCCTACGAGCAGTACTTC
CASSPPAGGSYEQYF
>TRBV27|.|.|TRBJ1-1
TGTGCCAGCAGAACGGGACACCTGAACACTGAAGCTTTCTTT
CASRTGHLNTEAFF
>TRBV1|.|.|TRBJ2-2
TGCACCAGCAGCCAAGAAACGGCCGGGAGCACCGGGGAGCTGTTTTTT
CTSSQETAGSTGELFF
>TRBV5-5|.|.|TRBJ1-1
TGTGCCAGCACCCTTACAGGGAACGAAGCTTTCTTT
CASTLTGNEAFF
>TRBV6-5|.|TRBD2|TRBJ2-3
TGTGCCAGCAGGCCCGGGACTAGTAACGCAGATACGCAGTATTTT
CASRPGTSNADTQYF
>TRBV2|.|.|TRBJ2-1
TGTGCCAGCGTGCAGGGGTCCCCCTACAATGAGCAGTTCTTC
CASVQGSPYNEQFF
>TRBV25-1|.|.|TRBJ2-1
TGTGCCAGCAGTGAGTGGGGGCCATACAATGAGCAGTTCTTC
CASSEWGPYNEQFF
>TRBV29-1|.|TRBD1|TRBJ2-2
TGCAGCGTGGGACAGGGGCACGGGGAGCTGTTTTTT
CSVGQGHGELFF
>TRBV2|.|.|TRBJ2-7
TGTGCCAGCAGTGAGGGAGACCTCGGCTACGAGCAGTACTTC
CASSEGDLGYEQYF
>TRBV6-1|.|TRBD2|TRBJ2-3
TGTGCCAGCAGTGGGGGGGGACTACCAAGCACAGATACGCAGTATTTT
CASSGGGLPSTDTQYF
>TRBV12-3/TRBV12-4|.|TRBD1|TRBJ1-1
TGTGCCAGCAGCCCGAAGGGACAGGAAGCTTTCTTT
CASSPKGQEAFF
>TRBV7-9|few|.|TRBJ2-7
TGTGCCAGCAGCCCTGAGCCCCCACCCTACGAGCAGTACTTC
CASSPEPPPYEQYF
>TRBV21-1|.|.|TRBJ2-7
TGTGCCAGCAGCAAAGGGGACTATTACTACGAGCAGTACTTC
CASSKGDYYYEQYF
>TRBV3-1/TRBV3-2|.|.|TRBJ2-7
TGTGCCAGCAGCCACTCGCAGGCTTTCTCCTACGAGCAGTACTTC
CASSHSQAFSYEQYF
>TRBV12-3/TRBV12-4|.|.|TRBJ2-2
TGTGCCAGCAGGATGAGCACCGGGGAGCTGTTTTTT
CASRMSTGELFF
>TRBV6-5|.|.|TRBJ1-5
TGTGCCAGCAGTATGACTGAGAGCAATCAGCCCCAGCATTTT
CASSMTESNQPQHF